This TCR beta chain appears in the sequencing data of a study of human T cells and chemical hapten exposure. As for the study in general: Slight differences in pooled library volume were the main source of varying TCR yields across samples. Overall study findings and caveats: Relative to controls, expanded TCRs formed significantly more large CDR3 similarity clusters.

As to this clonotype: The antigen remains unidentified.

TCRdb redid the calling of the RACE reads with MiXCR, one entry per CDR3 protein. The sample has around 69,000 distinct CDR3 sequences, roughly 8.5% seen once; the top ten hold about 3.5%. Stated time point: patch test 2, 6 weeks after DPC sensitization. The treatment was: therapeutic diphenylcyclopropenone sensitization with weekly scalp DPC. The CDR3 runs 15 residues. The germline gives CDR1 SGHDT, CDR2 YYEEEE. V lost 4 bases to trimming and J lost 2 bases; unmatched junction nucleotides: 6. The genes are TRBV5-6 and TRBJ1-5, with 7 bases that match TRBD1. The clonotype originates from a woman between 45 and 65 years old with alopecia areata. Some clones in this sample may be carry-over from other donors' samples. The sample in question was whole blood, obtained in connection with sensitization to the hapten diphenylcyclopropenone (DPC). CDR3 sequence reads: CASSIGGAGNQPQHF. The CDR3 DNA reads as TGTGCCAGCAGCATAGGGGGCGCGGGCAATCAGCCCCAGCATTTT.